The clone carrying this TCR beta chain occurred a few times. Its matching antigen is unknown. The sample comes from a study of regulatory dendritic cells for organ transplantation. Across the study: Regulatory dendritic cells came from monocytes given vitamin D3 and IL-10. Dendritic cell cultures received LPS on day 6. Regarding the study as a whole: Memory CD8+ clonal expansion seemed more limited with regulatory than mature dendritic cells.

Sorted T cells were CFSE-labeled and cultured less than 6 days with allogeneic regulatory or mature dendritic cells at 1:10. Memory T cells were CD45RO+, naive were CD45RA+, sorted by FACS. Profiled with immunoSEQ multiplex PCR; TCRdb holds only in-frame clones, not every one. The sample yields about 21,000 clones, about 85% seen once. The germline CDR1 and CDR2 sequences are SGHNT and YYREEE (reference sequence). The CDR3 loop spans 15 amino acids. The junction had 10 bases not matched to a gene; V was cut back by 4 bases and J by 7 bases. This TCR was recovered from a human donor in good health. The chain joins TRBV5-4 to TRBJ2-1, with 8 bases aligning to TRBD2. Material for sequencing was naive CD4+ T cells from blood cultured with dendritic cells. Subset defined: CD45RA+ naive T cells. The DNA for the CDR3 is TGTGCCAGCAGCAAAGGGACTAGTCAGTATAATGAGCAGTTCTTC. Translation: CASSKGTSQYNEQFF.